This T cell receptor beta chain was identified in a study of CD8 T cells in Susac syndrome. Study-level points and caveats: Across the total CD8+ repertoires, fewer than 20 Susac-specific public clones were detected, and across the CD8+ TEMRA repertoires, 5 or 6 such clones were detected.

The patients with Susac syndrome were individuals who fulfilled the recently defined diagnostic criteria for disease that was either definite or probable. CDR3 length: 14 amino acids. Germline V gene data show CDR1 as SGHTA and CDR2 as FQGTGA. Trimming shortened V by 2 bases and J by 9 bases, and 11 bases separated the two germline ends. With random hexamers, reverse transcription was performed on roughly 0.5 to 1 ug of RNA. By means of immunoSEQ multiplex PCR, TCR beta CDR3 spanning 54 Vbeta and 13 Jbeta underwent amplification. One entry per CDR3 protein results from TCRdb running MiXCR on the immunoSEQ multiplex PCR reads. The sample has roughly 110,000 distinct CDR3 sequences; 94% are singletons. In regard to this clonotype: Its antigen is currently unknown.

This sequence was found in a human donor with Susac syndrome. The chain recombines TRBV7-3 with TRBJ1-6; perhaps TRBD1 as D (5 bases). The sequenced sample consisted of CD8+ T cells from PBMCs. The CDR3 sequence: CASSLGQGSSPLHF. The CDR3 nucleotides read TGTGCCAGCAGCTTAGGGCAGGGCAGTTCACCCCTCCACTTT.